A single sample is the source of the 23 T cell receptor beta chains below, sequenced in a study of identical twins. A single record per CDR3 protein comes from TCRdb applying MiXCR to the 5' RACE reads. The sample lists 500,000 or so distinct CDR3 sequences; around 20% were seen once. These data are also associated with another study on T cells expressing NK-cell markers.

Sequencing was carried out using CD4+ T cells sorted from blood. Every receptor here comes from a woman younger than 35 in good health.

This clonotype was seen repeatedly, ten times or more. The V gene is TRBV18, the J gene TRBJ1-6; unclear D gene. Germline values: CDR1 KGHSH, CDR2 LQKENI. Trimming removed 2 bases from V and 10 bases from J, with 12 bases in between. The CDR3 is 14 amino acids. CDR3 amino acids: CASSPSQGNSPLHF. DNA of the CDR3: TGTGCCAGCTCACCATCCCAAGGGAACTCACCCCTCCACTTT.

This clonotype appeared a few times. V is TRBV20-1 and J is TRBJ2-3; D not resolved. The germline V gene encodes CDR1 DFQATT and CDR2 SNEGSKA (reference sequence). The CDR3 has 14 amino acids. Trimming removed 3 bases at V and 0 bases at J, with 10 bases between. Here the CDR3 reads CSARLAFSTDTQYF. DNA for the CDR3: TGCAGTGCTAGGTTGGCGTTTAGCACAGATACGCAGTATTTT.

The gene calls are TRBV30 and TRBJ1-1, with 8 positions matching TRBD1. Germline CDR1 and CDR2: GTSNPN and SVGIG (reference sequence). Losses at the gene ends were 2 bases for V and 10 bases for J; bases not matched to a gene: 3. The CDR3 totals 11 residues. The CDR3 loop is CAWSRQGAAFF. Here the CDR3 DNA reads TGTGCCTGGAGTAGGCAGGGGGCAGCTTTCTTT.

This clonotype was recorded a few times. The chain links TRBV20-1 to TRBJ1-6, with unresolved D. CDR1 is DFQATT, CDR2 SNEGSKA, per germline (reference sequence). The CDR3 runs to 13 residues. The germline V and J ends were trimmed by 1 base and 7 bases, with 8 bases remaining between them. In DNA form, the CDR3 reads TGCAGTGCTAGAGGGCAGCTCAATTCACCCCTCCACTTT. The encoded protein is CSARGQLNSPLHF.

The CDR3 coding sequence is TGTGCCAGCTTACCGCCGGGACAGGCACCGACCGGGGAGCTGTTTTTT. It codes for CASLPPGQAPTGELFF. V gene TRBV27 combines with J gene TRBJ2-2; 8 bases map to TRBD1. CDR1 is MNHEY, CDR2 SMNVEV, per germline (reference sequence). Unmatched junction bases numbered 13, after V lost 8 bases and J lost 5 bases. The length of the CDR3 is 16 residues.

This clonotype was seen only a few times. This chain joins TRBV7-9 and TRBJ2-5, with D possibly matching TRBD1 (6 bases). The germline V gene encodes CDR1 SEHNR and CDR2 FQNEAQ (reference sequence). Trimming left V 4 bases short and J 5 bases short, with 20 bases between. The CDR3 has 16 amino acids. The CDR3 sequence is CASSSEPGESRETQYF. In nucleotides, the CDR3 is TGTGCCAGCAGCTCCGAACCAGGGGAGTCCAGGGAGACCCAGTACTTC.

This clonotype has only a few counts. The chain links TRBV3-1 to TRBJ2-2; 9 bases are shared with TRBD2. Losses at the gene ends were 4 bases for V and 4 bases for J; bases not matched to a gene: 4. The germline V gene has CDR1 LGHDT and CDR2 YNNKEL (reference sequence). There are 15 residues in the CDR3. CDR3 bases: TGTGCCAGCAGCCGTGCTAGCGGGGTCACCGGGGAGCTGTTTTTT. This encodes CASSRASGVTGELFF.

This clonotype was observed a handful of times. The chain carries TRBV4-3 and TRBJ2-1; a possible D gene is TRBD2 (6 bases). V lost 0 bases and J lost 8, with 11 bases in between. Looked up from germline, CDR1 is LGHNA and CDR2 is YSLEER. The CDR3 has 14 amino acids. CDR3 region: CASSQDLASDEQFF. The CDR3 DNA reads TGCGCCAGCAGCCAAGATCTGGCTAGCGATGAGCAGTTCTTC.

This clonotype has a count of ten or more. V usage is TRBV2 and J usage is TRBJ2-3; D unclear. The CDR3 consists of 12 residues. The germline V gene encodes CDR1 SNHLY and CDR2 FYNNEI. The V end lost 8 bases, the J end lost 8 bases, and 14 bases lay between the germline ends. The CDR3, as DNA: TGTGCCAGCCGGCTCCTACCGGGTACGCAGTATTTT. As protein: CASRLLPGTQYF.

The rearrangement uses TRBV15 and TRBJ2-1; TRBD2 might be the D (6 bases). Trimming took off 3 bases at V and 4 bases at J, with 16 bases between the two ends. The CDR3 covers 16 residues. Germline CDR1 and CDR2: LNHNV and YYDKDF (reference sequence). This chain's CDR3 is CATSREGGTAYNEQFF. DNA for the CDR3: TGTGCCACCAGCAGGGAAGGCGGGACCGCTTACAATGAGCAGTTCTTC.

This chain links TRBV29-1 with TRBJ1-1; a possible D gene is TRBD1 (5 bases). V was cut by 3 bases and J by 1 base, with 18 bases left in between. From germline, CDR1 is SQVTM and CDR2 ANQGSEA. The CDR3 length is 16 residues. CDR3 sequence (DNA): TGCAGCGTTGATAGAGGGCGGGGAGGGGAGAACACTGAAGCTTTCTTT. Residues: CSVDRGRGGENTEAFF.

This clonotype showed up many times. The V gene is TRBV10-3, the J gene TRBJ2-2; D is possibly TRBD1 (6 bases). V lost 8 bases and J lost 0, with 16 bases in between. Looked up from germline, CDR1 is ENHRY and CDR2 is SYGVKD. This CDR3 is built from 16 residues. The CDR3 region is CAIRAQGKANTGELFF. The CDR3 DNA sequence: TGTGCCATCCGAGCCCAGGGGAAGGCGAACACCGGGGAGCTGTTTTTT.

This chain connects TRBV12-3 or TRBV12-4 to TRBJ2-3; 7 bases agree with TRBD2. The CDR3 has 15 residues. Trimming removed 3 bases from V and 2 bases from J; junction bases left unmatched: 5. In DNA, the CDR3 is TGTGCCAGCAGTTTTGGCGGGAGATACACAGATACGCAGTATTTT. Translating gives CASSFGGRYTDTQYF.

V and J are TRBV20-1 and TRBJ2-7; weak D call: TRBD1 (6 bases). The ends were cut back, 3 bases at V and 2 bases at J, with 14 bases in the middle. CDR3 length equals 14 residues. The germline gives CDR1 DFQATT, CDR2 SNEGSKA (reference sequence). The CDR3 DNA sequence: TGCAGTGCTAGGAAGACAGGAGTAGCCTACGAGCAGTACTTC. Translated: CSARKTGVAYEQYF.

This chain connects TRBV2 to TRBJ2-5; tentatively, D is TRBD1 (6 bases). The V gene's germline CDR1 is SNHLY and CDR2 FYNNEI. CDR3 length: 13 amino acids. The V end was cut by 8 bases, the J end by 2 bases, with 12 bases between. The CDR3 DNA follows: TGTGCCAGCCTCCCAGGGGATCAAGAGACCCAGTACTTC. Translation: CASLPGDQETQYF. Based on the CDR3 plus reference TRBV2 and TRBJ2-5, the full variable domain is EPEVTQTPSHQVTQMGQEVILRCVPISNHLYFYWYRQILGQKVEFLVSFYNNEISEKSEIFDDQFSVERPDGSNFTLKIRSTKLEDSAMYFCASLPGDQETQYFGPGTRLLVL.

This clonotype was recorded at least ten times. The V gene is TRBV20-1, the J gene TRBJ2-3, with D perhaps TRBD2 (6 bases). The germline V and J ends were trimmed by 0 bases and 5 bases, with 9 bases remaining between them. The CDR3 extends over 13 amino acids. Germline V gene lookup returns CDR1 DFQATT and CDR2 SNEGSKA (reference sequence). The CDR3 sequence is CSAREPGEDTQYF. Here the CDR3 DNA reads TGCAGTGCTAGAGAACCGGGAGAAGATACGCAGTATTTT.

The sample holds a few counts of this clonotype. The chain uses TRBV6-5 and TRBJ1-2, with D possibly matching TRBD1 (5 bases). V was clipped by 6 bases and J by 6 bases, with 11 bases between them. The CDR3 extends over 12 amino acids. In germline, CDR1 is MNHEY, CDR2 SVGAGI. The CDR3 DNA sequence: TGTGCCAGCAGGTCAGGGTCGAATGGCTACACCTTC. The encoded protein is CASRSGSNGYTF.

This sequence joins TRBV18 and TRBJ2-7; D unresolved. The length of the CDR3 is 12 residues. Germline V gene lookup returns CDR1 KGHSH and CDR2 LQKENI. Trimming took off 6 bases at V and 6 bases at J, with 12 bases between the two ends. The CDR3 DNA reads TGTGCCAGCTCCTCCCTTGGGCGCGAGCAGTACTTC. Its protein is CASSSLGREQYF.

Only a few counts were recorded for this clonotype. The chain uses TRBV25-1 and TRBJ2-3; D gene uncertain. This CDR3 is 10 amino acids long. Germline loops: CDR1 MGHDK, CDR2 SYGVNS. Trimming pared 3 bases from V and 10 bases from J, leaving 5 bases between. The CDR3 DNA is TGTGCCAGCAGTGAGGCGGCGCAGTATTTT. Translation gives CASSEAAQYF.

This clonotype was observed a single time. The V call is TRBV7-8, the J call TRBJ2-1, with D maybe TRBD1 (6 bases). The CDR3 runs 13 residues. Germline CDR1 and CDR2: SGHVS and FQNEAQ. V lost 5 bases to trimming and J lost 7 bases, with 12 bases between them. The CDR3 bases are TGTGCCAGCAGCGATCGCAGGGGTAATGAGCAGTTCTTC. The encoded protein is CASSDRRGNEQFF.

The genes are TRBV6-1 and TRBJ2-2; D uncertain. Germline-derived CDR1 and CDR2 are MNHNS and SASEGT. This CDR3 has 14 amino acids. The V end lost 10 bases, the J end lost 0 bases, and 12 bases lay between the germline ends. The CDR3 bases are TGTGCCACCGCAGGTGGGGCGAACACCGGGGAGCTGTTTTTT. Amino acids: CATAGGANTGELFF.

This clonotype has just a few counts. The CDR3 loop reads CASSLELAGAGEQFF. The DNA of the CDR3 is TGTGCCAGCAGCTTAGAACTAGCGGGAGCAGGTGAGCAGTTCTTC. The rearrangement uses TRBV7-2 and TRBJ2-1; TRBD2 matches 11 bases. This CDR3 region has 15 residues. Germline lookup yields CDR1 SGHTA and CDR2 FQGNSA. V shed 1 base and J 9 bases; nucleotides not matched to a gene: 5.

This clonotype has just a few counts. It is unclear where the CDR3 begins or ends on the DNA, so no DNA is shown, and the CDR3 is as TCRdb lists it. The J gene is TRBJ1-4, the V gene TRBV5-1. The CDR3 length is 15 residues, termini included. Germline CDR1 reads SGHRS; CDR2 reads YFSETQ. CDR3 residues: CASSLATDFREKLFF.